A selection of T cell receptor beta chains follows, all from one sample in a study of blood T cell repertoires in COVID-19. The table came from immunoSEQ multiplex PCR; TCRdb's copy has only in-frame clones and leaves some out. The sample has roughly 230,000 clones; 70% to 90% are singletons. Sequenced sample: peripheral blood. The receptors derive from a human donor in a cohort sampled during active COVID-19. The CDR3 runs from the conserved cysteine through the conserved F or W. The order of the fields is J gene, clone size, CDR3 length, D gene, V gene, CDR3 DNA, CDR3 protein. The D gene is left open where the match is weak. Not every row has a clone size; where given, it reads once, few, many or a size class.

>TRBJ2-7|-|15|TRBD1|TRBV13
TGTGCCACCCACAGCACCGGGACAGCTTCCTACGAGCAGTACTTC
CATHSTGTASYEQYF
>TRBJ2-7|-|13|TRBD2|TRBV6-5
TGTGCCAGCAGTCGGGGGGGGGCCTACGAGCAGTACTTC
CASSRGGAYEQYF
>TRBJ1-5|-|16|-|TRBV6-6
TGTGCCAGCTCTCGTGGTGTTGTCGAGGGCAATCAGCCCCAGCATTTT
CASSRGVVEGNQPQHF
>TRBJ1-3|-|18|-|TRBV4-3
TGCGCCAGCAGCCAAGATTCAAGAGGCAGGGCCTCTGGAAACACCATATATTTT
CASSQDSRGRASGNTIYF
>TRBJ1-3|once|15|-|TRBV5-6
TGTGCCAGCAGCTTCGGGGTTAGTACTGGAAACACCATATATTTT
CASSFGVSTGNTIYF
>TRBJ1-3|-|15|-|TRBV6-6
TGTGCCAGCAACGACCCGTCGACATATGGAAACACCATATATTTT
CASNDPSTYGNTIYF
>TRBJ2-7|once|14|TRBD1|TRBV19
TGTGCCAGTAGCGATGGGACAGTAACCGACGAGCAGTACTTC
CASSDGTVTDEQYF
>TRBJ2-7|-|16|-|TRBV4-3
TGCGCCAGCAGCCAAAATTCGGGGACAAACTCCTACGAGCAGTACTTC
CASSQNSGTNSYEQYF
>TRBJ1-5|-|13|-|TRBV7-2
TGTGCCAGCAGCTTCTATACGAGTCAGCCCCAGCATTTT
CASSFYTSQPQHF
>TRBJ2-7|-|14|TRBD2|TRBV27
TGTGCCAGCAGTGAACTAGCGGGAGGCCCCGAGCAGTACTTC
CASSELAGGPEQYF
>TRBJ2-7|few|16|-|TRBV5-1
TGCGCCAGCAGCTTGGGTTCGGCAGGGGGGAATCGAGAGCAGTACTTC
CASSLGSAGGNREQYF
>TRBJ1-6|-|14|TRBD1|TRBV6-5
TGTGCCAGCAGTCAGGGACAGGGCAATTCACCCCTCCACTTT
CASSQGQGNSPLHF
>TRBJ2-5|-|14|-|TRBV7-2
TGTGCCAGCAGCCGGACCCGTGGGGCAGAGACCCAGTACTTC
CASSRTRGAETQYF
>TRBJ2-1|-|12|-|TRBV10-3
TGTGCCATCAGTGGAACGCGCACTGAGCAGTTCTTC
CAISGTRTEQFF
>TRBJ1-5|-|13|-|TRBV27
TGTGCCAGCAGTTTACAGAGCAATCAGCCCCAGCATTTT
CASSLQSNQPQHF
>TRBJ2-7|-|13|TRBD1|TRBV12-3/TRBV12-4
TGTGCCAGCAGTTCAGGGGGTTACTACGAGCAGTACTTC
CASSSGGYYEQYF
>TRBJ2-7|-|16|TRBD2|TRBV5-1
TGCGCCAGCAGCTTAAGTCAAGGGGACTATTCCTACGAGCAGTACTTC
CASSLSQGDYSYEQYF
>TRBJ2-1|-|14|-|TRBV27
TGTGCCAGCAGTTCCCCGGATGCGGAGGATGAGCAGTTCTTC
CASSSPDAEDEQFF
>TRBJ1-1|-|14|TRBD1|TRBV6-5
TGTGCCATCGGACAGGGGGTAATGAACACTGAAGCTTTCTTT
CAIGQGVMNTEAFF
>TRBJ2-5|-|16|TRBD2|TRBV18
TGTGCCAGCTCACCAAACCCAGCGGGAGAGATGGAGACCCAGTACTTC
CASSPNPAGEMETQYF
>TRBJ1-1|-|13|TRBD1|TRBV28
TGTGCCAGCCGAACCGCAGGGGGGACTGAAGCTTTCTTT
CASRTAGGTEAFF
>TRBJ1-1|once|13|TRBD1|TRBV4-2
TGTGCCAGCAGCCAGGACAGGGATACTGAAGCTTTCTTT
CASSQDRDTEAFF
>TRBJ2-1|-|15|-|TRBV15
TGTGCCACCAGCAGAGCCCGGACAGTTGAGTTAAGGCAGTTCTTC
CATSRARTVELRQFF
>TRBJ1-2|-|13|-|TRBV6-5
TGTGCCAGCATGGTCGGATGGAGGGGCGGCTACACCTTC
CASMVGWRGGYTF
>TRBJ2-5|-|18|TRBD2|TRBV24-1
TGTGCCACCAGTGACAACCCATTCGTTGCGGGGGTACAAGAGACCCAGTACTTC
CATSDNPFVAGVQETQYF
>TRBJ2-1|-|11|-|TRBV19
TGTGCCAGTAGTATTTTAGCAGAGCAGTTCTTC
CASSILAEQFF
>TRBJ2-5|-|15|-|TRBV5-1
TGCGCCAGCAGCTCGGGACACAAGCTGCAAGAGACCCAGTACTTC
CASSSGHKLQETQYF
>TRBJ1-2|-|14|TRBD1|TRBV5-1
TGCGCCAGCAGACAGACAGGGGGCGCGTTGGGCTACACCTTC
CASRQTGGALGYTF
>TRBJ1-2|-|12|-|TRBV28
TGTGCCAGCAGTTTCCTTTCCTATGGCTACACCTTC
CASSFLSYGYTF
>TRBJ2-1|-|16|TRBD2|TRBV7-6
TGTGCCAGCAGCCCCCGTCTAGCGGGATTAAACAATGAGCAGTTCTTC
CASSPRLAGLNNEQFF
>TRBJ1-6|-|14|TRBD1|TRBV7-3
TGTGCCAGCAGCCAAAGGGACAGGGGTTCACCCCTCCACTTT
CASSQRDRGSPLHF
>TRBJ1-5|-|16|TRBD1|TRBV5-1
TGCGCCAGCAGCCCGGGACAGGGTCGGTCAAATCAGCCCCAGCATTTT
CASSPGQGRSNQPQHF
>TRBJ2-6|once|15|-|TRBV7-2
TGTGCCAGCAGCTTTTCGAGCTCTGGGGCCAACGTCCTGACTTTC
CASSFSSSGANVLTF
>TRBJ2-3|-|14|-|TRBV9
TGTGCCAGCAGCGTAGGACAGGGCACAGATACGCAGTATTTT
CASSVGQGTDTQYF
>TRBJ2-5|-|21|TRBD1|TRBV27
TGTGCCAGCAGTTTATACATAACTGCGGGACAGGGGCCAGAACGACAAGAGACCCAGTACTTC
CASSLYITAGQGPERQETQYF
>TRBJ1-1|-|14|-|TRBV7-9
TGTGCCAGCAGCTTAGCCGGGGGGAACACTGAAGCTTTCTTT
CASSLAGGNTEAFF
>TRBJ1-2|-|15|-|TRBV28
TGTGCCAGCAGTTTAAGGGGGTCATCTAACTATGGCTACACCTTC
CASSLRGSSNYGYTF
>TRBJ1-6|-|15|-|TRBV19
TGTGCCAGTAGTTTGACAAGCTCCTATAATTCACCCCTCCACTTT
CASSLTSSYNSPLHF
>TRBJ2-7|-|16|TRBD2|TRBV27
TGTGCCAGCAGTTTCGGTAGTGGGGGGGTTTCCCACGAGCAGTACTTC
CASSFGSGGVSHEQYF